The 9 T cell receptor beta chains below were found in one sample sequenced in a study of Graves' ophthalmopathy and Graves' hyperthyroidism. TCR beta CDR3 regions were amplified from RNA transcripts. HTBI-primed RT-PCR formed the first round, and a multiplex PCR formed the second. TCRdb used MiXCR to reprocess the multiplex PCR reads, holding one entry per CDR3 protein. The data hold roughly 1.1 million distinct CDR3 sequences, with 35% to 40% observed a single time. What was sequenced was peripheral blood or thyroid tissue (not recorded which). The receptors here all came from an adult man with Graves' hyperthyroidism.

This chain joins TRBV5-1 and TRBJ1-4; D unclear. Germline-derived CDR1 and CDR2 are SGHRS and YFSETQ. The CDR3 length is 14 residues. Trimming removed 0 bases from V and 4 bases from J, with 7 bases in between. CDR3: CASSLERGNEKLFF. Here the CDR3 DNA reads TGCGCCAGCAGCTTGGAGCGGGGTAATGAAAAACTGTTTTTT.

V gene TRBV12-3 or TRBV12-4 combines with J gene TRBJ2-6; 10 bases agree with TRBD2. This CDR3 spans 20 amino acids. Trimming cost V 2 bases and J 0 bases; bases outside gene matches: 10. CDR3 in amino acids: CASSLLAGGQFPSGANVLTF. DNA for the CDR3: TGTGCCAGCAGTTTATTAGCGGGAGGACAGTTTCCCTCTGGGGCCAACGTCCTGACTTTC.

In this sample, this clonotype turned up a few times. The CDR3 nucleotides read TGTGCCAGTAGTATAGATCCGGAGGGGCGCGTGACTGAAGCTTTCTTT. This gives the protein CASSIDPEGRVTEAFF. The rearrangement joins TRBV19 to TRBJ1-1; D is possibly TRBD1 (5 bases). The CDR3 covers 16 residues. CDR1 is LNHDA and CDR2 is SQIVND in the germline V gene (reference sequence). V dropped 0 bases and J dropped 5 bases, with 16 bases sitting between them.

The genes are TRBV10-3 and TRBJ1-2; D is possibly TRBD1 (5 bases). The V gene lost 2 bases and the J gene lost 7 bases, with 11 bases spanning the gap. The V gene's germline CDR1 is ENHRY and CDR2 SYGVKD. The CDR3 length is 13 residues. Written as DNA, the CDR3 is TGTGCCATCAGTGAGCAGGGCGGAGGTGGCTACACCTTC. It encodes CAISEQGGGGYTF.

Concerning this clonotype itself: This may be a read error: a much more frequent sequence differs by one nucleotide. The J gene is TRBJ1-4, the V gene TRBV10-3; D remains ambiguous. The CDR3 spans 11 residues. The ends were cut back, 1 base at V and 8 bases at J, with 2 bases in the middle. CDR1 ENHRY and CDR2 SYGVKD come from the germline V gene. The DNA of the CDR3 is TGTGCCATCAGTGAGTGGGAAAAACTGTTTTTT. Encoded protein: CAISEWEKLFF.

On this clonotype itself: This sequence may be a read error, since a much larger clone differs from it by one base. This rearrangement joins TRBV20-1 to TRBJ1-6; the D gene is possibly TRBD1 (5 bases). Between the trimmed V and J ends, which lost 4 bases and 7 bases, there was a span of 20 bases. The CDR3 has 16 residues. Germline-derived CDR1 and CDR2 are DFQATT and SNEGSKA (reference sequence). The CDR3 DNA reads TGCAGTGCTAACCTCCGGGGCGCAAGCCCCAATTCACCCCTCCACTTT. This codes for CSANLRGASPNSPLHF.

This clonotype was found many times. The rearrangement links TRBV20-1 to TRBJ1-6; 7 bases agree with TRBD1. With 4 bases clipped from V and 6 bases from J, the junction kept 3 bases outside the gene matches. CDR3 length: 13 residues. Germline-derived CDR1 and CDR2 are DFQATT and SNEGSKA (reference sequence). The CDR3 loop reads CSAIRDSNSPLHF. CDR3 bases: TGCAGTGCTATCCGGGACAGTAATTCACCCCTCCACTTT.

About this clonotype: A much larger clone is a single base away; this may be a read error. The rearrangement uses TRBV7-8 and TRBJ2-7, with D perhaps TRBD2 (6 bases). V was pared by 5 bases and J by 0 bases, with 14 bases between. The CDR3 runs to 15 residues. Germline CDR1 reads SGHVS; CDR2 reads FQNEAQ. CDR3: CASSPTSSTSYEQYF. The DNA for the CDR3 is TGTGCCAGCAGCCCTACTAGCTCCACCTCCTACGAGCAGTACTTC.

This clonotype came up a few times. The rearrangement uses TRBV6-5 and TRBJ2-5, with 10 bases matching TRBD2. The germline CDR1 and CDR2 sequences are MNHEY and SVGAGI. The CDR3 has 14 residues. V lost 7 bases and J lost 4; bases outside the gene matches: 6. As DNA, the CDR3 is TGTGCCAGCATCAGGACTAGCGGACCAGAGACCCAGTACTTC. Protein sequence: CASIRTSGPETQYF.